Described below is a single T cell receptor (beta chain) sequence and its context. Its specificity is not known. This sample stems from a study of immune evolution from preneoplasia to lung adenocarcinoma. About the research overall: HLA loss of heterozygosity: over 5.5% AIS, approximately 15% MIA, about 35% ADC, none AAH. Study-level findings and limits: Compared with EGFR-mutant or double wild-type lesions, KRAS-mutant nodules were more clonal. Later-stage lesions appeared to have more T cells, more diversity, less clonality.

TCRdb keeps only in-frame clones here, not all; method: immunoSEQ multiplex PCR. In the table there are over 14,000 clones, roughly 80% of which are singletons. The CDR3 is 15 amino acids. The V and J ends lost 9 bases and 5 bases, in that order; junction bases with no gene match: 10. CDR1 and CDR2 (germline): SGHTA, FQGNSA. The material sequenced was FFPE minimally invasive lung adenocarcinoma tissue. The chain links TRBV7-2 to TRBJ1-6; 7 bases line up with TRBD1. The clonotype comes from a person aged 65 to 79 with lung adenocarcinoma. DNA for the CDR3: TGTGCCAGTCACCCGACCGGGACAGATAATTCACCCCTCCACTTT. Protein: CASHPTGTDNSPLHF.